This is a list of T cell receptor beta chains from one sample in a study of cytomegalovirus exposure and HLA in healthy donors. TCRdb's copy holds only in-frame clones and misses some; the assay was immunoSEQ multiplex PCR. The sample contains more than 150,000 clones, 84% of which appear only once. Sequencing used PBMCs. Source of these receptors: a woman in her forties or fifties in good health and CMV-seropositive. The CDR3 runs from the conserved cysteine through the conserved F or W. A D gene is named only where the DNA matches it firmly. Clone size, where shown, is once, few, many, or a class for clones that have expanded.

J: TRBJ2-3
length: 18
size: NA
D: TRBD2
V: TRBV7-9
CDR3: CASSLSGGGYSSTDTQYF
DNA: TGTGCCAGCAGCTTAAGCGGGGGGGGATATTCTAGCACAGATACGCAGTATTTT

J: TRBJ2-7
length: 17
size: NA
D: TRBD2
V: TRBV7-9
CDR3: CASSLRGGGATTYEQYF
DNA: TGTGCCAGCAGCTTACGCGGCGGGGGAGCTACAACCTACGAGCAGTACTTC

J: TRBJ2-5
length: 15
size: NA
D: TRBD2
V: TRBV5-1
CDR3: CASSSISGGKETQYF
DNA: TGCGCCAGCAGCTCTATTAGCGGGGGAAAAGAGACCCAGTACTTC

J: TRBJ1-2
length: 14
size: NA
D: TRBD1
V: TRBV2
CDR3: CASRPGTGTYGYTF
DNA: TGTGCCAGCCGTCCCGGGACAGGAACCTATGGCTACACCTTC

J: TRBJ2-1
length: 16
size: NA
D: TRBD1
V: TRBV5-5
CDR3: CASSSGQGLRIDEQFF
DNA: TGTGCCAGCAGTTCCGGACAGGGCCTCCGTATCGATGAGCAGTTCTTC

J: TRBJ1-1
length: 10
size: NA
D: NA
V: TRBV29-1
CDR3: CSGGGTEAFF
DNA: TGCAGCGGGGGGGGGACTGAAGCTTTCTTT

J: TRBJ2-7
length: 15
size: NA
D: TRBD2
V: TRBV27
CDR3: CASHTAGGGSYEQYF
DNA: TGTGCCAGCCATACGGCGGGGGGGGGCTCCTACGAGCAGTACTTC

J: TRBJ2-5
length: 17
size: few
D: TRBD2
V: TRBV7-9
CDR3: CASSLAQSGGVSETQYF
DNA: TGTGCCAGCAGCTTAGCGCAGAGCGGGGGGGTATCGGAGACCCAGTACTTC

J: TRBJ2-3
length: 18
size: NA
D: TRBD2
V: TRBV5-6
CDR3: CASSWAAGGMISTDTQYF
DNA: TGTGCCAGCAGCTGGGCTGCCGGGGGGATGATAAGCACAGATACGCAGTATTTT

J: TRBJ2-7
length: 16
size: NA
D: TRBD2
V: TRBV19
CDR3: CASSIGTSGGLSEQYF
DNA: TGTGCCAGTAGTATAGGAACTAGCGGGGGCCTGAGCGAGCAGTACTTC

J: TRBJ2-1
length: 14
size: NA
D: TRBD2
V: TRBV7-2
CDR3: CASSLGLAGGEQFF
DNA: TGTGCCAGCAGCTTAGGGCTAGCGGGGGGTGAGCAGTTCTTC

J: TRBJ1-2
length: 14
size: NA
D: TRBD1
V: TRBV14
CDR3: CASSQPPGTGGRTF
DNA: TGTGCCAGCAGCCAACCGCCCGGGACAGGGGGTCGGACCTTC

J: TRBJ2-3
length: 15
size: NA
D: TRBD1
V: TRBV6-6
CDR3: CASSTGQGFTDTQYF
DNA: TGTGCCAGCAGCACAGGACAGGGGTTCACAGATACGCAGTATTTT

J: TRBJ2-1
length: 15
size: NA
D: NA
V: TRBV2
CDR3: CASSDRRGPYNEQFF
DNA: TGTGCCAGCAGTGATCGGAGGGGGCCCTACAATGAGCAGTTCTTC

J: TRBJ2-3
length: 15
size: once
D: TRBD2
V: TRBV15
CDR3: CATSDSGGGTDTQYF
DNA: TGTGCCACCAGCGATAGCGGGGGGGGCACAGATACGCAGTATTTT

J: TRBJ1-4
length: 11
size: NA
D: TRBD1
V: TRBV6-1
CDR3: CASSLGQSLFF
DNA: TGTGCCAGCAGTTTGGGACAGAGCCTGTTTTTT

J: TRBJ2-5
length: 16
size: NA
D: TRBD2
V: TRBV27
CDR3: CASSSGLAGGLETQYF
DNA: TGTGCCAGCAGTTCGGGACTAGCGGGGGGGCTCGAGACCCAGTACTTC

J: TRBJ1-5
length: 14
size: once
D: NA
V: TRBV7-2
CDR3: CASSLDRDRQPQHF
DNA: TGTGCCAGCAGCTTAGACAGGGACCGACAGCCCCAGCATTTT

J: TRBJ1-2
length: 14
size: NA
D: TRBD1
V: TRBV6-1
CDR3: CASTFMGTGDGYTF
DNA: TGTGCCAGCACCTTCATGGGGACAGGGGATGGCTACACCTTC

J: TRBJ2-5
length: 15
size: NA
D: TRBD2
V: TRBV7-9
CDR3: CASSLVAGTQETQYF
DNA: TGTGCCAGCAGCTTGGTAGCGGGGACCCAAGAGACCCAGTACTTC

J: TRBJ1-5
length: 16
size: NA
D: NA
V: TRBV5-6
CDR3: CASSGGGQNLNQPQHF
DNA: TGTGCCAGCAGCGGGGGGGGGCAGAACCTTAATCAGCCCCAGCATTTT

J: TRBJ2-1
length: 17
size: NA
D: NA
V: TRBV4-1
CDR3: CASSQDPPTAFYNEQFF
DNA: TGCGCCAGCAGCCAAGATCCCCCTACTGCGTTCTACAATGAGCAGTTCTTC

J: TRBJ1-1
length: 15
size: NA
D: NA
V: TRBV6-6
CDR3: CASSYSRDTGTWAFF
DNA: TGTGCCAGCAGTTACTCGAGGGATACAGGGACGTGGGCTTTCTTT

J: TRBJ1-3
length: 18
size: NA
D: TRBD1
V: TRBV28
CDR3: CASSSSPAWTGSGNTIYF
DNA: TGTGCCAGCAGTTCCTCACCTGCGTGGACAGGGTCTGGAAACACCATATATTTT

J: TRBJ1-2
length: 14
size: NA
D: NA
V: TRBV6-1
CDR3: CASSPMRGAEGYTF
DNA: TGTGCCAGCAGTCCTATGCGGGGGGCGGAGGGCTACACCTTC

J: TRBJ1-1
length: 13
size: NA
D: NA
V: TRBV7-8
CDR3: CASSLGQNTEAFF
DNA: TGTGCCAGCAGCTTGGGACAGAACACTGAAGCTTTCTTT